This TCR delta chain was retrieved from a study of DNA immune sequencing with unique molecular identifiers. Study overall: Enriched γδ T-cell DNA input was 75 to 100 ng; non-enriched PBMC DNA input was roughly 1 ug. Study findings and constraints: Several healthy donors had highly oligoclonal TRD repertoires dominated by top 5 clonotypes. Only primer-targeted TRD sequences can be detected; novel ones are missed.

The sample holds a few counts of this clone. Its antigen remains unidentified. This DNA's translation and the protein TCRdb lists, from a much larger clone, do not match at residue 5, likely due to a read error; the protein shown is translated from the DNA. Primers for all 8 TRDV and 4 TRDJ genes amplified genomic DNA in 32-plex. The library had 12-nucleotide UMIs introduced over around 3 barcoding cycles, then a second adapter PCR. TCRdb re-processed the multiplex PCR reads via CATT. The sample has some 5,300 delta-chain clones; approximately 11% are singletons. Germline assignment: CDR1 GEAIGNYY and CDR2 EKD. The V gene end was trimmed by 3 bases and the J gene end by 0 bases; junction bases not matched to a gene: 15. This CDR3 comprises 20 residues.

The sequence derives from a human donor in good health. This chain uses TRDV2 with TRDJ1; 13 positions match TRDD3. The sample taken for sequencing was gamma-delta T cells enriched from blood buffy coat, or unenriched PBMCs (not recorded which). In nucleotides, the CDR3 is TGTGCCTGTGACTCCGTCGCTACTGGGGGATACGGAGGGTACACCGATAAACTCATCTTT. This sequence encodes CACDSVATGGYGGYTDKLIF.